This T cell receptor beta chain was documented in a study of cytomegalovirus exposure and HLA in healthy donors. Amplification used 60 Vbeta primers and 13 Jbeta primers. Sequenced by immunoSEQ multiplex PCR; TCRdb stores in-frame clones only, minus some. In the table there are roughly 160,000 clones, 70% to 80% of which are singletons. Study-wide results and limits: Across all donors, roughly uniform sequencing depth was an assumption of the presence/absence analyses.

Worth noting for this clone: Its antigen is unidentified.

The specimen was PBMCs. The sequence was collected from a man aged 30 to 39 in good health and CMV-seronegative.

CDR3: CASSKIVAGAYEQYF. The CDR3 region has the DNA TGTGCCAGCAGTAAGATAGTAGCGGGAGCCTACGAGCAGTACTTC. The chain uses TRBV27 and TRBJ2-7; 9 positions match TRBD2. The CDR3 loop spans 15 amino acids. From germline, CDR1 is MNHEY and CDR2 SMNVEV (reference sequence). V lost 5 bases and J lost 2; bases outside the gene matches: 7.